One sample yielded the 2 T cell receptor beta chains listed below, sequenced in a study of CD8+ T cells in alopecia areata (dated by TCRdb to 2016 to 2019). The sample's treatment or condition label is to be understood as: oral pan-JAK inhibitor, 5-10 mg twice daily. The method behind the library was the immunoSEQ multiplex PCR assay. RNA was extracted from all samples and reverse transcribed into cDNA, which served as template for TCR sequencing. TCRdb obtained this table from immuneACCESS and retained in-frame rearrangements with V and J assigned. These tables miss some clones; where compared with another copy, unresolved V genes account for less than half of the shortfall, and the remainder is unexplained. This sample gives tens of thousands of clones in total; about two thirds of them show up just once. About 18% of the sample lies in the top ten. This specimen was CD8+ T cells sorted from blood, taken between weeks 43 and 45, from a patient treated with tofacitinib. These TCRs come from a human donor with alopecia areata.

This sequence joins TRBV5-1 and TRBJ1-1; no firm D call. The CDR3 spans 16 residues. Trimming pared 4 bases from V and 1 base from J, leaving 17 bases between. The germline gives CDR1 SGHRS, CDR2 YFSETQ. CDR3 bases: TGCGCCAGCAGCCCACGCGTTAACGAAGCGAACACTGAAGCTTTCTTT. Amino acid sequence: CASSPRVNEANTEAFF. Using reference TRBV5-1 and TRBJ1-1 for the parts outside the CDR3, the full variable domain is KAGVTQTPRYLIKTRGQQVTLSCSPISGHRSVSWYQQTPGQGLQFLFEYFSETQRNKGNFPGRFSGRQFSNSRSEMNVSTLELGDSALYLCASSPRVNEANTEAFFGQGTRLTVV.

The rearrangement uses TRBV4-2 and TRBJ1-5, with a weak D call TRBD1 (5 bases). The V and J ends lost 1 base and 5 bases respectively, with 15 bases between them. Germline assignment: CDR1 LGHNA and CDR2 YNFKEQ. The CDR3 length is 16 residues. For the CDR3, the DNA is TGTGCCAGCAGCCAAGTAGGTAGCGGGGCCGATCAGCCCCAGCATTTT. Translated: CASSQVGSGADQPQHF.